This T cell receptor beta chain was documented in a study of vaccination effects on CD4 cells after COVID-19. V was shortened by 4 bases and J by 5 bases, with 19 bases between the two germline ends. The CDR3 has 16 residues. Germline CDR1 SGHRS, CDR2 YFSETQ. Details on this clone: Its antigen is not known.

Measured with immunoSEQ multiplex PCR; TCRdb has only the in-frame clones, and not every one. The sample includes about 27,000 clones, 75% to 80% of them seen just once. Before any sequencing was done, the ViraFEST assay used viral peptide pools to expand antigen-specific CD4+ T cells. The authors isolated CD4+ T cells after about eleven days of culture. The person had PCR-confirmed SARS-CoV-2 infection between March and December 2020. A half-medium replacement with IL-2 medium was carried out on days 3 and 7. The clonotype was recovered from a human donor who had a prior SARS-CoV-2 infection. Source: CD4+ T cells from PBMCs cultured with HCoV-NL63 spike peptides, taken before COVID-19 vaccination. The chain employs TRBV5-1 and TRBJ2-1; tentative D call: TRBD2 (6 bases). In DNA form, the CDR3 reads TGCGCCAGCAGCACTGGCCCGGAGGGCGCCCACAATGAGCAGTTCTTC. Its protein product is CASSTGPEGAHNEQFF.